The present TCR beta chain was sequenced within a study of neurological immune-mediated disorders. One entry per CDR3 protein results from TCRdb running MiXCR on the 5' RACE reads. The sample shows over 50,000 distinct CDR3 sequences, about 5% of them seen only once. This clonotype was picked up many times. As yet, its antigen is unknown. V lost 3 bases to trimming and J lost 5 bases, with 11 bases between them. The CDR3 is 13 residues long. CDR1 SGHRS and CDR2 YFSETQ come from the germline V gene. Study-level points and caveats: The study found the most TCR clonal expansion in HTLV-1-associated myelopathy and the least in multiple sclerosis, below healthy controls.

Sequenced sample: PBMCs. The sequence derives from a human donor with multiple sclerosis. The donor label of this sample is uncertain. The rearrangement joins TRBV5-1 to TRBJ2-5; D tentatively fits TRBD1 or TRBD2 (7 bases each). Written as DNA, the CDR3 is TGCGCCAGCAGCTCGCAGGGGGGGGAGACCCAGTACTTC. It codes for CASSSQGGETQYF. Supplemented by reference TRBV5-1 and TRBJ2-5, the full variable domain reads KAGVTQTPRYLIKTRGQQVTLSCSPISGHRSVSWYQQTPGQGLQFLFEYFSETQRNKGNFPGRFSGRQFSNSRSEMNVSTLELGDSALYLCASSSQGGETQYFGPGTRLLVL.